Presented here are 3 T cell receptor beta chains from one specimen sequenced in a study of blood T cell repertoires in COVID-19. Generated by immunoSEQ multiplex PCR, the TCRdb table keeps only in-frame clones and is missing some. The data show roughly 66,000 clones, 91% seen once. The sample comprised peripheral blood. The receptors shown here come from a human donor in a cohort sampled during active COVID-19.

The chain has TRBV20-1 and TRBJ2-3; D is possibly TRBD2 (7 bases). CDR1 is DFQATT, CDR2 SNEGSKA, per germline (reference sequence). The CDR3 loop spans 15 amino acids. The germline V and J ends were trimmed by 3 bases and 6 bases, with 19 bases remaining between them. CDR3 DNA: TGCAGTGCTAGTGGCGGGGGCGGGATTGGGGATACGCAGTATTTT. Translated: CSASGGGGIGDTQYF.

The chain employs TRBV9 and TRBJ2-1; D is perhaps TRBD2 (6 bases). This CDR3 is built from 18 residues. The V and J ends lost 3 bases and 0 bases respectively, with 19 bases between them. CDR1 is SGDLS and CDR2 is YYNGEE in the germline V gene. The CDR3: CASSDPTRPRGSYNEQFF. Written as DNA, the CDR3 is TGTGCCAGCAGCGACCCGACTAGGCCCCGGGGCTCCTACAATGAGCAGTTCTTC.

The chain couples TRBV28 to TRBJ2-5, with a tentative D call TRBD2 (6 bases). Germline V lookup: CDR1 MDHEN, CDR2 SYDVKM. CDR3 length equals 12 residues. The germline V and J ends were trimmed by 8 bases and 5 bases, with 12 bases remaining between them. Written as DNA, the CDR3 is TGTGCCAGCGGGACGGGAGTTGAGACCCAGTACTTC. Translation: CASGTGVETQYF.